This T cell receptor beta chain was identified during a study of blood T cell repertoires in COVID-19 (dated by TCRdb to 2019 to 2021). For the wider study: Collaborator samples came from the United States, Italy and Spain and covered acute and convalescent phases of COVID-19. HLA class I and class II types, where available, came from metadata supplied by the sample provider rather than from assay-based typing. A de-identified subject ID, COVID-19 status, age in years and sex were almost always included in the sample metadata. The samples were drawn from the first 160 participants of the ongoing ImmuneRACE study and from more than 1,000 subjects provided by 6 global collaborators. A freely available public database, intended as a resource for researchers studying the immune response to SARS-CoV-2, is where the repertoires were released. The material from the prospective study consisted of cDNA or gDNA derived from T cells, B-cell-depleted T cells, or PBMCs. Deeply sampled blood TCRbeta repertoires from subjects exposed to, actively infected with, or recovered from COVID-19 were included in the dataset.

The germline V gene encodes CDR1 SGHNT and CDR2 YENEEA. The CDR3 spans 18 residues, from the cysteine through the phenylalanine. The DNA shown is the 54-base CDR3, in frame from base 1. Clipping removes 1 base from V and 3 bases from J, with 10 as the unmatched junction base count. Study-wide conclusions, independent of this receptor: How much clinical and demographic metadata was included differed by source and by participant, and the metadata was provided uncurated.

Each collaborating institution followed its own protocols to collect whole blood in K2EDTA tubes. Collaborator samples were shipped for TCRbeta analysis as frozen whole blood, isolated PBMCs, or DNA extracted from either sample type. The immunoSEQ Assay, a bias-controlled multiplex PCR, was used to amplify TCRbeta CDR3 regions from genomic DNA. Turning to the authors' computational methods: The number of nucleated cells in each sample was estimated from the amplification of reference gene primers within the assay. Sequence reads were collapsed and filtered to measure the absolute abundance of every unique TCRbeta CDR3 rearrangement. For each sample, productive Simpson clonality was calculated as the square root of Simpson's diversity index over productive rearrangements. TCRdb mirrors the immuneACCESS table, restricted to in-frame sequences. Some clones are absent from its copies; in checked studies, under half trace to an unresolved V gene, and the reason for the others is unknown. That table gives V, J and clone size, and the DNA gave D and trimming. In this sample the table shows about 270,000 clones, under 90% of which occur a single time. The top ten hold around 2.9% of the sample.

This clone has more than one count but fewer than ten. It has no known antigen specificity. No base quality values were provided; no much bigger clone lies one nucleotide off. The receptor comes from a woman under 30 with acute or convalescent COVID-19. The specimen sequenced was peripheral blood. The chain is made from TRBV11-3 and TRBJ2-1; TRBD1 aligns with 9 central bases. The CDR3 reads CASSLGFTGTGSYNEQFF. The DNA sequence reads TGTGCCAGCAGCTTAGGGTTCACGGGGACAGGGAGCTACAATGAGCAGTTCTTC.